The clone carrying this TCR beta chain was counted ten times or more. The antigen is unknown. Gene names denote mouse genes. The read ends 4 residues early relative to the CDR3; the germline J gene fills the gap. There are 16 residues in the CDR3. V gave up 0 bases and J gave up 0 bases; unmatched junction bases: 2. The germline gives CDR1 NNHNN, CDR2 SYGAGS (reference sequence). The sample originates from a study of CD8+ T cells in alopecia areata. Extracted RNA was reverse transcribed, and the resulting cDNA served as sequencing template. Sequencing was performed with immunoSEQ multiplex PCR; in TCRdb, only in-frame clones are kept and a portion is missing. This record lists about 1,900 clones, none seen once only, and the top ten clones contain under 60%. Study-wide results and caveats: Clonality in lesional scalp, especially alopecia totalis/universalis, exceeded that of normal scalp.

Sample: lesional skin. This receptor was taken from a C3H/HeJ mouse with alopecia areata. The mice in this strain carry MHC haplotype H2-k. The chain links TRBV13-2 to TRBJ2-4; 9 nucleotides agree with TRBD2. CDR3 DNA (partial): TGTGCCAGCGGTGATGTCTGGGGGGGAAGTCAAAAC. The encoded protein is CASGDVWGGSQN. The entire CDR3 is CASGDVWGGSQNTLYF.